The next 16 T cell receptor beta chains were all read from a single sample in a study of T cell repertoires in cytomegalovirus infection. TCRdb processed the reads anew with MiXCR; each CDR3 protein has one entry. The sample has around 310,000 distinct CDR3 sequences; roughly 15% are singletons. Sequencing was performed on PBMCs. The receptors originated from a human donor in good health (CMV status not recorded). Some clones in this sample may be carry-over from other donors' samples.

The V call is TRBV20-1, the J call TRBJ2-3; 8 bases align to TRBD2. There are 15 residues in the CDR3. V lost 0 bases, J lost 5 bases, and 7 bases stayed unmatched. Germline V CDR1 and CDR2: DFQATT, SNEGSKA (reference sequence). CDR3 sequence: CSARDLGGLGDTQYF. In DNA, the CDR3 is TGCAGTGCTAGAGATCTCGGGGGACTAGGAGATACGCAGTATTTT.

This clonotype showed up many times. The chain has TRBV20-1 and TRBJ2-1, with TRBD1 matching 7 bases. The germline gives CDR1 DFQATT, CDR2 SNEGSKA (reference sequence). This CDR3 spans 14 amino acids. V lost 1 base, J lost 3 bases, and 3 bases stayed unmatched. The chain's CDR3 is CSARVTGIYNEQFF. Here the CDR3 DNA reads TGCAGTGCTAGAGTGACAGGGATCTACAATGAGCAGTTCTTC.

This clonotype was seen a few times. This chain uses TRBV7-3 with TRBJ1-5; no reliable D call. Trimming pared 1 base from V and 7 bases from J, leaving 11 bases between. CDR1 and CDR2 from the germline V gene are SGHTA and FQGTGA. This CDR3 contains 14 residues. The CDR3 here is CASSLMWARQPQHF. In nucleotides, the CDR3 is TGTGCCAGCAGCTTAATGTGGGCCAGGCAGCCCCAGCATTTT.

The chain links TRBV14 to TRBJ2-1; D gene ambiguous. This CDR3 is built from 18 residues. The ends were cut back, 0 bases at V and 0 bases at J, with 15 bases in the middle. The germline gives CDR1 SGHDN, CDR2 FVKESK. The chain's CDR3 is CASSQDSRSIHSYNEQFF. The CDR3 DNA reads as TGTGCCAGCAGCCAAGATAGCAGGAGCATACACTCCTACAATGAGCAGTTCTTC.

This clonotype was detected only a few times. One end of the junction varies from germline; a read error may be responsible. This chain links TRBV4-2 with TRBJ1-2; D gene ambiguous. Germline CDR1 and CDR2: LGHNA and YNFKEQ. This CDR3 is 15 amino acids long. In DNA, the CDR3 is TGTGCCAGCAGACAAGAAAATTCCGCAATCTATGGCTACACCTTC. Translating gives CASRQENSAIYGYTF.

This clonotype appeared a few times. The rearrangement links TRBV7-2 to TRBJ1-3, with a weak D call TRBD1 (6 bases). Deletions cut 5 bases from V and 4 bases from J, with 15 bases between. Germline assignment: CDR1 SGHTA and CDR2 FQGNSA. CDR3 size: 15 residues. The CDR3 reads CASSPEWGRGNTIYF. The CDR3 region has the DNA TGTGCCAGCAGCCCTGAGTGGGGGCGGGGAAACACCATATATTTT. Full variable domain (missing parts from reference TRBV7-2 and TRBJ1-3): GAGVSQSPSNKVTEKGKDVELRCDPISGHTALYWYRQSLGQGLEFLIYFQGNSAPDKSGLPSDRFSAERTGGSVSTLTIQRTQQEDSAVYLCASSPEWGRGNTIYFGEGSWLTVV.

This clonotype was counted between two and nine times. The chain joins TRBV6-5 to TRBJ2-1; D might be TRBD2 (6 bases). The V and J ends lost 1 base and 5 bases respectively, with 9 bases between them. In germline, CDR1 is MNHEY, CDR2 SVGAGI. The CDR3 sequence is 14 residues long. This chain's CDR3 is CASSYWGDNNEQFF. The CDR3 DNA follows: TGTGCCAGCAGTTACTGGGGGGATAACAATGAGCAGTTCTTC.

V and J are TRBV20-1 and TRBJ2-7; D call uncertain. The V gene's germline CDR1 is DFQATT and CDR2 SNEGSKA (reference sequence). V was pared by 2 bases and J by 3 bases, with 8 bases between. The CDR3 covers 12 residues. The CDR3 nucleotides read TGCAGTGCTAGATTAGATGGCTACGAGCAGTACTTC. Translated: CSARLDGYEQYF.

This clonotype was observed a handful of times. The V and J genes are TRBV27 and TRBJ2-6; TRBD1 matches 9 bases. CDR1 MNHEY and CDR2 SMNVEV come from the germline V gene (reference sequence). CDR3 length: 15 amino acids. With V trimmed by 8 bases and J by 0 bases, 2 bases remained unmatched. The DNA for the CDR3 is TGTGCCAGCGGGGACAGGGTCTCTGGGGCCAACGTCCTGACTTTC. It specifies CASGDRVSGANVLTF.

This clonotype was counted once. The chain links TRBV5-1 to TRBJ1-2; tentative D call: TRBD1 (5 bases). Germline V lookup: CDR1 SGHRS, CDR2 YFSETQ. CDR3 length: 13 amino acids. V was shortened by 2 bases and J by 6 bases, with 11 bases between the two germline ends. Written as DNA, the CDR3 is TGCGCCAGCAGCTTAACTCAAGGGGATGGCTACACCTTC. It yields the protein CASSLTQGDGYTF. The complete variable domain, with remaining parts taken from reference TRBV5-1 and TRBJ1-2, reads KAGVTQTPRYLIKTRGQQVTLSCSPISGHRSVSWYQQTPGQGLQFLFEYFSETQRNKGNFPGRFSGRQFSNSRSEMNVSTLELGDSALYLCASSLTQGDGYTFGSGTRLTVV.

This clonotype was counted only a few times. CDR3 protein: CASSYPTEKETQYF. In DNA, the CDR3 is TGTGCCAGCAGTTACCCGACAGAGAAAGAGACCCAGTACTTC. The V gene is TRBV6-6, the J gene TRBJ2-5; perhaps TRBD1 as D (5 bases). In germline, CDR1 is MNHNY, CDR2 SVGAGI (reference sequence). The CDR3 is 14 residues long. V lost 2 bases to trimming and J lost 3 bases, with 10 bases between them.

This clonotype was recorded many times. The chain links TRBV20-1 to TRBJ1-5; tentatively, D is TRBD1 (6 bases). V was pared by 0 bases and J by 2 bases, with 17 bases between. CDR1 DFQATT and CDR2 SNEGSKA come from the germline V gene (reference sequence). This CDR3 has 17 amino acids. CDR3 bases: TGCAGTGCTAGAGATATAGGGGTCAGGGGCGGCAATCAGCCCCAGCATTTT. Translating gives CSARDIGVRGGNQPQHF.

DNA of the CDR3: TGTGCCAGCAGCTTAAGGTCCAGCTTCAGCCAAGAGACCCAGTACTTC. Translating it yields CASSLRSSFSQETQYF. The rearrangement links TRBV7-9 to TRBJ2-5, with no clear D. CDR1 is SEHNR, CDR2 FQNEAQ, per germline (reference sequence). The CDR3 has 16 residues. The V end lost 2 bases, the J end lost 1 base, and 14 bases lay between the germline ends.

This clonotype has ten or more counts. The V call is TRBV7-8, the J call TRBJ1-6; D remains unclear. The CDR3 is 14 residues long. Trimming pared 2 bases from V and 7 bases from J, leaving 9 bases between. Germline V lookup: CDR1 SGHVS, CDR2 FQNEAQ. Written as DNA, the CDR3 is TGTGCCAGCAGCTTAAACGTAGGAAATTCACCCCTCCACTTT. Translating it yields CASSLNVGNSPLHF.

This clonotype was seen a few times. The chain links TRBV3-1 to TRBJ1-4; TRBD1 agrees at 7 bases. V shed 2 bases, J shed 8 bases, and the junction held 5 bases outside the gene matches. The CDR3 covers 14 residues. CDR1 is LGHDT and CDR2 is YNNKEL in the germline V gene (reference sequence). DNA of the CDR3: TGTGCCAGCAGCCAACGGACAGGAAGCGAAAAACTGTTTTTT. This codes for CASSQRTGSEKLFF.

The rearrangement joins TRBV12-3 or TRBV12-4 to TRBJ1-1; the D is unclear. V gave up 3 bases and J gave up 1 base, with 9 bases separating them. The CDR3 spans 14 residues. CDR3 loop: CASSLSSANTEAFF. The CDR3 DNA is TGTGCCAGCAGTTTGTCCAGTGCGAACACTGAAGCTTTCTTT.